A single sample gave rise to the 20 T cell receptor beta chains below, sequenced in a study of control samples from healthy donors and cancer patients. TCRdb's table, derived via immunoSEQ multiplex PCR, lists solely in-frame clones and lacks some. There are under 200,000 clones in the sample; about nine tenths occur only once, and about 1.4% lies in the top ten. Sequencing input: blood. Receptors originate from a woman aged 25 to 39 in good health.

This clone was picked up one time. This chain joins TRBV12-3 or TRBV12-4 and TRBJ1-1; no firm D call. The CDR3 sequence is 13 residues long. Trimming pared 3 bases from V and 4 bases from J, leaving 9 bases between. The CDR3 reads CASSFRTSTEAFF. CDR3 DNA: TGTGCCAGCAGTTTCAGGACGAGCACTGAAGCTTTCTTT.

In its sample, this clone was seen once. The V gene is TRBV19, the J gene TRBJ1-2; a possible D gene is TRBD1 (6 bases). Germline CDR1 LNHDA, CDR2 SQIVND (reference sequence). V was clipped by 4 bases and J by 7 bases, with 13 bases between them. This CDR3 region has 13 residues. The CDR3 nucleotides are TGTGCCAGTAGTAAAAACTACAGGGCTGGCTACACCTTC. Translating it yields CASSKNYRAGYTF. Variable domain in full (rest from reference TRBV19 and TRBJ1-2): DGGITQSPKYLFRKEGQNVTLSCEQNLNHDAMYWYRQDPGQGLRLIYYSQIVNDFQKGDIAEGYSVSREKKESFPLTVTSAQKNPTAFYLCASSKNYRAGYTFGSGTRLTVV.

The chain has TRBV12-3 or TRBV12-4 and TRBJ2-7; 9 bases fit TRBD2. The V gene end was trimmed by 7 bases and the J gene end by 3 bases; junction bases not matched to a gene: 4. The CDR3 covers 13 residues. The CDR3 protein is CASKDSGSYEQYF. As DNA, the CDR3 is TGTGCCAGCAAGGATAGCGGGAGCTACGAGCAGTACTTC.

The chain carries TRBV7-9 and TRBJ2-3, with 10 bases matching TRBD1. Germline CDR1 and CDR2: SEHNR and FQNEAQ (reference sequence). The J segment lost 1 base and the V segment lost 4 bases, leaving 2 bases of the junction unmatched. The CDR3 runs to 15 residues. The CDR3 DNA reads as TGTGCCAGCAGCTACGGACAGGGGGGCACAGATACGCAGTATTTT. Its translation: CASSYGQGGTDTQYF.

About this clone itself: At the DNA level, this CDR3 is encoded by other sequences in the same sample as well. The chain couples TRBV2 to TRBJ1-5; 10 nucleotides match TRBD1. Germline CDR1 reads SNHLY; CDR2 reads FYNNEI. The length of the CDR3 is 14 residues. Trimming cost V 5 bases and J 4 bases; bases outside gene matches: 2. The CDR3 region is CASSRTGGNQPQHF. CDR3 nucleotide sequence: TGTGCCAGCAGTCGGACAGGGGGAAATCAGCCCCAGCATTTT.

The genes are TRBV28 and TRBJ1-1; TRBD1 aligns across 8 bases. V shed 3 bases and J 5 bases; nucleotides not matched to a gene: 5. CDR3 length: 14 amino acids. The germline V gene has CDR1 MDHEN and CDR2 SYDVKM. The CDR3 coding sequence is TGTGCCAGCAGTTTCCCAGGGGGCGGGACTGAAGCTTTCTTT. It codes for CASSFPGGGTEAFF.

The chain couples TRBV25-1 to TRBJ1-2, with 11 bases that match TRBD1. V lost 2 bases, J lost 3 bases, and 2 bases stayed unmatched. The CDR3 consists of 15 residues. CDR1 MGHDK and CDR2 SYGVNS come from the germline V gene. CDR3 nucleotides: TGTGCCAGCAGTGAACCGGGACAGGGGGACTATGGCTACACCTTC. This translates into CASSEPGQGDYGYTF.

There are a few counts of this clone. The genes are TRBV19 and TRBJ1-1; maybe TRBD1 (6 bases). Germline loops: CDR1 LNHDA, CDR2 SQIVND (reference sequence). Trimming removed 5 bases from V and 4 bases from J, with 14 bases in between. The CDR3 spans 14 residues. CDR3 DNA: TGTGCCAGTAGTGCCGACCAGGGGAGCACTGAAGCTTTCTTT. Translating it yields CASSADQGSTEAFF.

Note on this clone: This specimen includes other DNA sequences encoding the same CDR3. The chain is built from TRBV5-6 and TRBJ1-1, with 7 nucleotides matching TRBD1. The trim removed 2 bases at V and 6 bases at J, leaving 7 bases unmatched. Per the germline V gene, CDR1 is SGHDT and CDR2 is YYEEEE. The CDR3 consists of 14 residues. CDR3: CASSLGQVRAEAFF. The CDR3 nucleotides read TGTGCCAGCAGCTTAGGACAGGTTAGAGCTGAAGCTTTCTTT.

V is TRBV5-5 and J is TRBJ1-4; perhaps TRBD1 as D (6 bases). Trimming pared 0 bases from V and 8 bases from J, leaving 11 bases between. The CDR3 is 14 amino acids. CDR1 and CDR2 (germline): SGHKS, YYEKEE (reference sequence). CDR3 in amino acids: CASSLGGGSEKLFF. In DNA form, the CDR3 reads TGTGCCAGCAGCTTGGGAGGGGGATCCGAAAAACTGTTTTTT.

The rearrangement links TRBV4-2 to TRBJ1-3, with D unresolved. V was shortened by 2 bases and J by 4 bases, with 6 bases between the two germline ends. From germline, CDR1 is LGHNA and CDR2 YNFKEQ. The length of the CDR3 is 13 residues. CDR3 sequence (DNA): TGTGCCAGCAGCCAACCCACAGGAAACACCATATATTTT. Amino acid sequence: CASSQPTGNTIYF.

In regard to this clone: An end of the junction differs from the germline gene, which may be a read error. The chain combines TRBV24-1 with TRBJ2-2, with 10 bases fitting TRBD1. CDR1 is KGHDR and CDR2 is SFDVKD in the germline V gene. The CDR3 has 16 amino acids. In DNA, the CDR3 is TGTGCCACCAGTGACCGACAGGGGGCGAGTCACCGGGGAGCTGTTTTT. Its translation is CATSDRQGASHRGAVF.

This clone was recorded once. The chain carries TRBV29-1 and TRBJ1-1; D might be TRBD1 (5 bases). The CDR3 runs 14 residues. Between the trimmed V and J ends, which lost 1 base and 5 bases, there was a span of 14 bases. CDR1 SQVTM and CDR2 ANQGSEA come from the germline V gene. This CDR3 reads CSVEGVGARTEAFF. In DNA, the CDR3 is TGCAGCGTTGAAGGGGTAGGGGCGCGTACTGAAGCTTTCTTT.

The V and J genes are TRBV10-2 and TRBJ2-3; 8 nucleotides agree with TRBD1. Germline trimming cut 3 bases from V and 7 bases from J; bases unmatched to any gene: 3. The CDR3 length is 13 residues. Germline V gives CDR1 WSHSY, CDR2 SAAADI. The CDR3 protein is CASSDQGANTQYF. The CDR3 region has the DNA TGCGCCAGCAGTGATCAGGGGGCGAATACGCAGTATTTT.

This chain connects TRBV21-1 to TRBJ1-2; the D segment call TRBD1 is taken from the table without a DNA check. TRBV21-1 is annotated as a pseudogene. There are 17 residues in the CDR3. CDR3 region: CASSKGVGRAVNYGYTF. CDR3 DNA sequence: TGTGCCAGCAGCAAAGGGGTGGGCAGGGCGGTCAACTATGGCTACACCTTC.

This rearrangement joins TRBV10-3 to TRBJ2-5, with D unresolved. Germline CDR1 is ENHRY and CDR2 is SYGVKD. Trimming took 0 bases from V and 2 from J, leaving 10 bases between them. This CDR3 has 15 amino acids. The CDR3 is CAISESDGAQETQYF. In DNA, the CDR3 is TGTGCCATCAGTGAGTCGGACGGAGCACAAGAGACCCAGTACTTC.

V is TRBV5-4 and J is TRBJ2-4; D not certain. The V gene lost 4 bases and the J gene lost 6 bases, with 2 bases spanning the gap. Germline V gives CDR1 SGHNT, CDR2 YYREEE (reference sequence). The CDR3 has 10 residues. CDR3 nucleotide sequence: TGTGCCAGCAGCCCAAACATTCAGTACTTC. It is translated as CASSPNIQYF.

The chain uses TRBV6-1 and TRBJ1-2; 7 bases are a match to TRBD1. CDR1 is MNHNS and CDR2 is SASEGT in the germline V gene. The CDR3 is made up of 15 amino acids. J was trimmed by 4 bases and V by 2 bases; bases with no gene match: 7. CDR3 region: CASSERETGSYGYTF. In nucleotides, the CDR3 is TGTGCCAGCAGTGAAAGGGAGACAGGGTCCTATGGCTACACCTTC.

V gene TRBV5-6 combines with J gene TRBJ2-1; D is perhaps TRBD2 (6 bases). The CDR3 length is 12 residues. Germline loops: CDR1 SGHDT, CDR2 YYEEEE. With 7 bases removed from V and 5 bases from J, the gap between germline ends came to 10 bases. The CDR3 sequence: CASRGLNNEQFF. The DNA for the CDR3 is TGTGCCAGCCGGGGACTGAACAATGAGCAGTTCTTC.

The rearrangement joins TRBV27 to TRBJ2-5; the match to TRBD2 covers 13 bases. This CDR3 region has 14 residues. The V and J ends lost 5 bases and 5 bases, in that order; junction bases with no gene match: 2. Germline CDR1 MNHEY, CDR2 SMNVEV (reference sequence). The CDR3: CASSPGLAGETQYF. The CDR3 DNA is TGTGCCAGCAGTCCGGGACTAGCGGGGGAGACCCAGTACTTC.